This entry describes one TCR beta chain. The data were taken from a study of blood T cell repertoires in COVID-19. Original methodology: The assay estimated nucleated cells by amplifying reference gene primers. Sequencing used immunoSEQ multiplex PCR; TCRdb keeps in-frame clones, though not all of them. That table gives V, J and clone size, and the DNA gave D and trimming. The data show 200,000 to 250,000 clones, approximately 80% seen once. Cohorts were based on clinical histories the participants reported. Cohort 3 donors counted as recovered after two negative PCRs, clearance, or resolved symptoms. This CDR3 comprises 15 residues. Germline CDR1 is SNHLY and CDR2 is FYNNEI. Unmatched junction bases numbered 9, after V lost 6 bases and J lost 7 bases.

The source of this sequence is a man between 60 and 70 years old who had recovered from COVID-19. The sample comprised PBMCs or T cells enriched from blood (not recorded which). The chain carries TRBV2 and TRBJ1-5; 10 bases align to TRBD1. The CDR3 spells CASRNGGDRGQPQHF. CDR3 in DNA: TGTGCCAGCAGAAATGGGGGGGACAGGGGCCAGCCCCAGCATTTT.